This T cell receptor (beta chain) was sequenced during a study of molecular identifiers for immune sequencing clone quantification. Previously described methods with listed TCR primers produced the bulk TCR libraries. TCRdb recomputed calls from the PCR reads with MiXCR, one row per CDR3 protein. The sample lists 400,000 to 600,000 distinct CDR3 sequences, less than 30% occurring once. Points on this clonotype: The antigen is unknown.

The CDR3 consists of 17 residues. CDR1 is SGHRS, CDR2 YFSETQ, per germline. V shed 4 bases and J 4 bases; nucleotides not matched to a gene: 10. Sorting captured naive CD8 T cells as CD8+CD4-CCR7+CD45RA+. Study conclusions and caveats: Researchers reportedly could pick up spiked Jurkat TCR RNA from one cell mixed into more than 800,000 naive cells. Sizes of highly expanded clones could be underestimated through identical TCRs sharing a barcode.

The receptor's source is a human donor in good health. Some libraries in this study had Jurkat cell RNA spiked in. The sample taken for sequencing was naive CD8+ T cells from blood, with Jurkat cell RNA spiked in. Specified subset: FACS-sorted CD8+CD4-CCR7+CD45RA+ naive T cells. The rearrangement uses TRBV5-1 and TRBJ2-5, with TRBD2 matching over 13 bases. The CDR3 loop is CASSNTRTSGSRETQYF. In nucleotides, the CDR3 is TGCGCCAGCAGCAACACCAGGACTAGCGGGAGTCGAGAGACCCAGTACTTC.